A selection of T cell receptor beta chains follows, all from one sample in a study of blood T cell repertoires in COVID-19. The protocol was immunoSEQ multiplex PCR, while the TCRdb copy is restricted to in-frame clones and leaves out a portion. This table has just under 9,000 clones, 65% to 90% appearing once. Sequencing was carried out using peripheral blood. These receptors originate from a human donor with active COVID-19. The donor label of this sample is uncertain. Both conserved end residues are part of each CDR3. A D gene is named only where the DNA matches it firmly. Clone size is given for some rows only: seen once, a few or many times, or a class if the clone is expanded.

size	V	J	D	CDR3	DNA
NA	TRBV28	TRBJ2-3	TRBD2	CASSPGLAGLVNTQYF	TGTGCCAGCAGCCCGGGACTAGCGGGTCTGGTGAATACGCAGTATTTT
NA	TRBV2	TRBJ2-2	TRBD1	CASQQGAYTGELFF	TGTGCCAGCCAACAGGGGGCGTACACCGGGGAGCTGTTTTTT
NA	TRBV27	TRBJ1-4	NA	CASSSGGGPKLFF	TGTGCCAGCAGTTCCGGGGGGGGGCCAAAACTGTTTTTT
NA	TRBV19	TRBJ2-2	TRBD1	CASSRQGLGGELFF	TGTGCCAGTAGCCGACAGGGGTTAGGCGGGGAGCTGTTTTTT
NA	TRBV9	TRBJ1-2	TRBD1	CASSSGRGQESYGYTF	TGTGCCAGCAGCTCGGGGAGAGGACAGGAATCCTATGGCTACACCTTC
NA	TRBV19	TRBJ1-6	TRBD1	CASTSRGRDRANSPLHF	TGTGCCAGTACCTCTAGAGGCCGGGACAGGGCGAATTCACCCCTCCACTTT
once	TRBV7-9	TRBJ2-5	TRBD1	CASSLRPQGARGETQYF	TGTGCCAGCAGCTTACGACCGCAGGGGGCTCGGGGGGAGACCCAGTACTTC
NA	TRBV19	TRBJ1-5	TRBD1	CASSRQGDQPQHF	TGTGCCAGTAGTCGACAGGGTGATCAGCCCCAGCATTTT
NA	TRBV30	TRBJ1-2	NA	CAWSGTPDSPYGYTF	TGTGCCTGGAGTGGAACGCCCGACTCCCCCTATGGCTACACCTTC
NA	TRBV13	TRBJ2-7	NA	CASSSLGSGRSYEQYF	TGTGCCAGCAGCTCCCTTGGTTCAGGGCGCTCCTACGAGCAGTACTTC
once	TRBV5-4	TRBJ2-7	NA	CASSLEDYGTSYYEQYF	TGTGCCAGCAGCTTGGAGGACTACGGAACCTCCTACTACGAGCAGTACTTC
NA	TRBV19	TRBJ2-1	TRBD2	CASSWGGSYNEQFF	TGTGCCAGTAGTTGGGGGGGCTCCTACAATGAGCAGTTCTTC
NA	TRBV5-1	TRBJ2-1	TRBD2	CASTIGGTSNNEQFF	TGCGCCAGCACCATTGGGGGGACTAGCAACAATGAGCAGTTCTTC
NA	TRBV10-3	TRBJ2-5	NA	CAISGGGSQGLAETQYF	TGTGCCATCAGTGGGGGTGGCAGCCAGGGATTAGCAGAGACCCAGTACTTC
NA	TRBV12-3/TRBV12-4	TRBJ2-1	NA	CASSRLLNNEQFF	TGTGCCAGCAGTCGACTACTTAACAATGAGCAGTTCTTC
once	TRBV7-9	TRBJ2-1	NA	CASSLAPGSDEQFF	TGTGCCAGCAGCTTAGCGCCTGGTAGCGATGAGCAGTTCTTC
NA	TRBV6-2/TRBV6-3	TRBJ2-5	TRBD1	CASNPYRGLQETQYF	TGTGCCAGCAACCCATACAGGGGGCTCCAAGAGACCCAGTACTTC
few	TRBV9	TRBJ1-2	TRBD1	CASSVGGQGNYGYTF	TGTGCCAGCAGCGTAGGTGGACAGGGGAACTATGGCTACACCTTC
NA	TRBV19	TRBJ2-3	NA	CASSIVGPDTQYF	TGTGCCAGTAGTATAGTTGGGCCAGATACGCAGTATTTT
few	TRBV7-9	TRBJ2-1	TRBD2	CASSSRSSGSRSQSEQFF	TGTGCCAGCAGCTCCCGTTCCAGCGGGAGCCGGTCACAAAGTGAGCAGTTCTTC
NA	TRBV7-9	TRBJ1-6	TRBD1	CASRNSPGQSSYNSPLHF	TGTGCCAGCAGGAACAGCCCGGGACAGAGCTCCTATAATTCACCCCTCCACTTT
few	TRBV7-2	TRBJ2-2	NA	CASSSDTGELFF	TGTGCCAGCAGCTCAGACACCGGGGAGCTGTTTTTT
few	TRBV4-1	TRBJ2-7	TRBD1	CASSPGQGAYEQYF	TGCGCCAGCAGCCCGGGACAGGGGGCTTATGAGCAGTACTTC
once	TRBV6-9	TRBJ2-4	NA	CASSYWVADKNIQYF	TGTGCCAGCAGTTATTGGGTAGCGGATAAAAACATTCAGTACTTC
NA	TRBV6-2/TRBV6-3	TRBJ2-3	NA	CASSLRGPGTDTQYF	TGTGCCAGCAGCCTCAGGGGACCCGGCACAGATACGCAGTATTTT
NA	TRBV30	TRBJ2-2	TRBD1	CAWSVLGQLTGELFF	TGTGCCTGGAGTGTATTGGGACAGCTCACCGGGGAGCTGTTTTTT
NA	TRBV12-3/TRBV12-4	TRBJ1-6	NA	CASSLDAGVLHF	TGTGCCAGCAGTTTAGACGCAGGGGTTCTCCACTTT
NA	TRBV28	TRBJ2-7	NA	CASSLSLGQSYEQYF	TGTGCCAGCAGTTTATCACTGGGCCAGAGCTACGAGCAGTACTTC
NA	TRBV5-1	TRBJ1-4	NA	CASSAPGISGEKLFF	TGCGCCAGCAGCGCTCCAGGGATTAGCGGTGAAAAACTGTTTTTT
few	TRBV4-3	TRBJ2-1	NA	CASSQDRGWTDFGQFF	TGCGCCAGCAGCCAAGATAGGGGTTGGACCGACTTTGGGCAGTTCTTC
NA	TRBV5-6	TRBJ2-4	NA	CASSPLAAKNIQYF	TGTGCCAGCAGCCCGCTGGCAGCCAAAAACATTCAGTACTTC
once	TRBV3-1/TRBV3-2	TRBJ2-2	TRBD2	CASSHFGGALAGELFF	TGTGCCAGCAGCCATTTCGGGGGGGCCTTGGCCGGGGAGCTGTTTTTT
NA	TRBV2	TRBJ2-3	NA	CASSRGGGTDTQYF	TGTGCCAGCAGTAGGGGTGGGGGCACAGATACGCAGTATTTT
NA	TRBV9	TRBJ1-2	TRBD1	CASSDRPGQAYGYTF	TGTGCCAGCAGCGACCGCCCCGGACAGGCCTATGGCTACACCTTC
once	TRBV3-1/TRBV3-2	TRBJ1-6	NA	CASSRGEDRSYNSPLHF	TGTGCCAGCAGCCGCGGAGAAGACAGGTCCTATAATTCACCCCTCCACTTT
few	TRBV7-2	TRBJ1-3	NA	CASSTDRSSGNTIYF	TGTGCCAGCAGCACCGACAGGAGCTCTGGAAACACCATATATTTT
NA	TRBV11-3	TRBJ2-3	NA	CASSLGGASTDTQYF	TGTGCCAGCAGCTTGGGCGGGGCTAGCACAGATACGCAGTATTTT
NA	TRBV6-2/TRBV6-3	TRBJ1-6	NA	CASSYSSLSLRGSSSPLHF	TGTGCCAGCAGTTACTCGTCGCTTTCGTTGCGGGGTAGCAGTTCACCCCTCCACTTT
NA	TRBV7-3	TRBJ2-1	TRBD1	CASSPRQGSEQFF	TGTGCCAGCAGCCCGCGACAGGGCAGTGAGCAGTTCTTC